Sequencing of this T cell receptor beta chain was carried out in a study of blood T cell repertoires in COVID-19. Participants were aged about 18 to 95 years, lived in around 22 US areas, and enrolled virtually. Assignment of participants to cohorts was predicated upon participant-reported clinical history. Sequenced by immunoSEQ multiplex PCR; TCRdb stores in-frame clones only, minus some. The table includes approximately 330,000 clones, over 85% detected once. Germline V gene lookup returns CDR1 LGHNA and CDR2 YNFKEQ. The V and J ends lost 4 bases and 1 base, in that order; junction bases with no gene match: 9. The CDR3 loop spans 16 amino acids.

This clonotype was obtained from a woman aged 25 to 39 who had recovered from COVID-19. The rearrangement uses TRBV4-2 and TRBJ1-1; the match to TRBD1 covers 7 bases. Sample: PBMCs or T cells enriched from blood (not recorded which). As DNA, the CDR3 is TGTGCCAGCAGCCTCACCCCGGGACAGACGAACACTGAAGCTTTCTTT. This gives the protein CASSLTPGQTNTEAFF.